These 15 T cell receptor beta chains were sequenced from one sample in a study of chemoradiotherapy in HPV16-positive cancers. Data came from immunoSEQ multiplex PCR; TCRdb stores just in-frame clones and leaves some out. The sample contains fewer than 70,000 clones, 90% of which appear only once. The material was blood, obtained from a patient who underwent chemoradiotherapy. These receptor sequences come from a human donor with HPV-associated anogenital cancer.

V is TRBV18 and J is TRBJ2-7, with D unresolved. Germline assignment: CDR1 KGHSH and CDR2 LQKENI. This CDR3 is 14 amino acids long. The germline V and J ends were trimmed by 3 bases and 1 base, with 10 bases remaining between them. The CDR3 coding sequence is TGTGCCAGCTCACCTAAAACTGATTCCTACGAGCAGTACTTC. The encoded protein is CASSPKTDSYEQYF.

The chain has TRBV10-1 and TRBJ2-5; no firm D call. Trimming left V 2 bases short and J 4 bases short, with 8 bases between. CDR1 and CDR2 from the germline V gene are WNHNN and SYGVQD (reference sequence). There are 13 residues in the CDR3. The CDR3 nucleotides read TGCGCCAGCAGTGAGGGATGGGGAGAGACCCAGTACTTC. This sequence encodes CASSEGWGETQYF.

The rearrangement uses TRBV4-3 and TRBJ2-3, with 8 bases lining up with TRBD2. Germline trimming cut 2 bases from V and 2 bases from J; bases unmatched to any gene: 15. The CDR3 extends over 19 amino acids. Per the germline V gene, CDR1 is LGHNA and CDR2 is YSLEER. The CDR3 nucleotides are TGCGCCAGCAGCCAATTTAGCGGGACTAGTGCTTTAGACACAGATACGCAGTATTTT. Protein sequence: CASSQFSGTSALDTDTQYF.

This clone was detected only once. The gene calls are TRBV25-1 and TRBJ1-2; 10 bases match TRBD1. The J segment lost 7 bases and the V segment lost 4 bases, leaving 6 bases of the junction unmatched. CDR3 size: 14 residues. CDR1 MGHDK and CDR2 SYGVNS come from the germline V gene. CDR3 in amino acids: CASSADRGRGGYTF. In DNA, the CDR3 is TGTGCCAGCAGTGCGGACAGGGGGAGGGGTGGCTACACCTTC.

The V and J genes are TRBV2 and TRBJ2-1; 9 bases agree with TRBD2. CDR3 length: 13 residues. Germline V lookup: CDR1 SNHLY, CDR2 FYNNEI. V dropped 5 bases and J dropped 8; count of bases not matched to a gene: 4. The CDR3 spells CASSNSGGDEQFF. CDR3 sequence (DNA): TGTGCCAGCAGTAATAGCGGGGGAGATGAGCAGTTCTTC.

This rearrangement joins TRBV7-2 to TRBJ1-5; D gene ambiguous. This CDR3 has 13 residues. V shed 0 bases and J shed 5 bases, with 5 bases lying between them. CDR1 is SGHTA, CDR2 FQGNSA, per germline. DNA of the CDR3: TGTGCCAGCAGCTTAGCGCAGGATCAGCCCCAGCATTTT. This gives the protein CASSLAQDQPQHF.

There are a few counts of this clone. This chain joins TRBV12-5 and TRBJ1-3, with unresolved D. The CDR3 runs to 14 residues. Trimming removed 6 bases from V and 1 base from J, with 10 bases in between. Germline loops: CDR1 LGHNT, CDR2 FRNRAP. The CDR3 bases are TGTGCTAGTGGGCCATCGGGTTCTGGAAACACCATATATTTT. It translates to CASGPSGSGNTIYF.

V usage is TRBV5-6 and J usage is TRBJ2-4; 13 nucleotides align to TRBD2. Germline V gene lookup returns CDR1 SGHDT and CDR2 YYEEEE. With 0 bases clipped from V and 0 bases from J, the junction kept 6 bases outside the gene matches. The CDR3 spans 19 residues. CDR3: CASSLGGLAGILAKNIQYF. The CDR3 DNA is TGTGCCAGCAGCTTGGGGGGACTAGCGGGAATACTAGCCAAAAACATTCAGTACTTC.

The chain recombines TRBV27 with TRBJ1-6; 7 positions agree with TRBD1. V was clipped by 7 bases and J by 6 bases; unmatched bases: 12. CDR1 is MNHEY and CDR2 is SMNVEV in the germline V gene (reference sequence). The CDR3 runs 16 residues. DNA for the CDR3: TGTGCCAGCACCGTGGGCCCGGGACAGATTAATTCACCCCTCCACTTT. The encoded protein is CASTVGPGQINSPLHF.

V is TRBV6-6 and J is TRBJ1-1; D unclear. Trimming left V 2 bases short and J 1 base short, with 14 bases between. Germline CDR1 MNHNY, CDR2 SVGAGI (reference sequence). This CDR3 is built from 16 residues. CDR3 loop: CASSYPAGEGNTEAFF. In DNA, the CDR3 is TGTGCCAGCAGTTACCCCGCCGGGGAGGGGAACACTGAAGCTTTCTTT.

This clone came up once. This chain connects TRBV15 to TRBJ2-2; D call uncertain. The V end lost 1 base, the J end lost 1 base, and 10 bases lay between the germline ends. Germline V gives CDR1 LNHNV, CDR2 YYDKDF (reference sequence). The CDR3 length is 16 residues. CDR3 region: CATSRGPGVNTGELFF. In DNA form, the CDR3 reads TGTGCCACCAGCAGAGGCCCAGGAGTGAACACCGGGGAGCTGTTTTTT.

The CDR3 DNA is TGTGCCAGCAGCCGGACAGGGGGGCCCTACGAGCAGTACTTC. Amino acid sequence: CASSRTGGPYEQYF. This chain links TRBV7-2 with TRBJ2-7; 10 positions match TRBD1. CDR3 size: 14 residues. Germline V gene data show CDR1 as SGHTA and CDR2 as FQGNSA. The J segment lost 2 bases and the V segment lost 5 bases, leaving 3 bases of the junction unmatched.

The chain employs TRBV2 and TRBJ2-6; D possibly corresponds to TRBD2 (6 bases). Trimming left V 4 bases short and J 3 bases short, with 13 bases between. Germline V gene data show CDR1 as SNHLY and CDR2 as FYNNEI. The CDR3 is 16 residues long. CDR3 coding DNA: TGTGCCAGCAGTGTAATCTTGGGAGGTGGGGCCAACGTCCTGACTTTC. Protein product: CASSVILGGGANVLTF.

The V call is TRBV27, the J call TRBJ1-5, with a tentative D call TRBD1 (6 bases). Germline loops: CDR1 MNHEY, CDR2 SMNVEV (reference sequence). The CDR3 has 16 residues. Trimming shortened V by 2 bases and J by 6 bases, and 17 bases separated the two germline ends. The CDR3 is CASSLRWLQGGQPQHF. CDR3 nucleotides: TGTGCCAGCAGTTTAAGATGGTTACAGGGAGGTCAGCCCCAGCATTTT.

The chain joins TRBV4-2 to TRBJ2-2, with unresolved D. Germline lookup yields CDR1 LGHNA and CDR2 YNFKEQ. The CDR3 runs to 18 residues. V lost 0 bases, J lost 0 bases, and 14 bases lay in between. As DNA, the CDR3 is TGTGCCAGCAGCCAAGAAGGCCGGAGACCAACGAACACCGGGGAGCTGTTTTTT. This sequence encodes CASSQEGRRPTNTGELFF.